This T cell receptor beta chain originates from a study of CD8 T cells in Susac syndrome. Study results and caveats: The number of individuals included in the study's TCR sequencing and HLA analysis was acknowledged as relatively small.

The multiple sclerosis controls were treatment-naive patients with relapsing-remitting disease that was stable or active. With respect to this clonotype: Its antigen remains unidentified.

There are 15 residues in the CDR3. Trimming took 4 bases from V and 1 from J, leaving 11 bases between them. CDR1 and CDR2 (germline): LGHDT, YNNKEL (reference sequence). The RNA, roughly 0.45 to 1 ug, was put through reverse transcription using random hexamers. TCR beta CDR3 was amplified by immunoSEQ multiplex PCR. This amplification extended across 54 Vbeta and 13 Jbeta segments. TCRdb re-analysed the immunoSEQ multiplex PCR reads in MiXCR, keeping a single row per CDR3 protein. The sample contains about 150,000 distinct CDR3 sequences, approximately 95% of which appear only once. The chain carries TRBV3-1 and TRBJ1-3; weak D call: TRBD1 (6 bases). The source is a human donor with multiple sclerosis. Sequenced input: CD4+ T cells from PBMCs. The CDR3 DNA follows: TGTGCCAGCAGCCCCGGGACAAAATCTGGAAACACCATATATTTT. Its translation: CASSPGTKSGNTIYF.